The sequence of this T cell receptor (beta chain) was determined in a study of long-term antiretroviral therapy in people with HIV. Study-wide findings and caveats: Clones that expanded before ART (that is, prior to treatment) dominated the repertoire at all time points.

immunoSEQ v3.0 was run at survey level. The target of sequencing was about 35,000-50,000 T-cell genomes per sample. The method was immunoSEQ multiplex PCR; TCRdb's version includes in-frame clones alone and lacks a portion of them. The profile shows about 50,000 clones, under 90% of them singletons. Germline V CDR1 and CDR2: SEHNR, FQNEAQ (reference sequence). The CDR3 has 14 residues. With 6 bases clipped from V and 5 bases from J, the junction kept 9 bases outside the gene matches. Note on this clone: Its antigen is still unknown.

The chain couples TRBV7-9 to TRBJ2-5; 7 bases line up with TRBD1. This specimen was unsorted PBMCs, taken 0.8 years after starting antiretroviral therapy. The receptor comes from a woman aged 18-35 years with HIV. The CDR3 bases are TGTGCCAGCAGTAAAACGACAGGGATGGAGACCCAGTACTTC. This gives the protein CASSKTTGMETQYF.